The 24 T cell receptor beta chains in this list originate from one sample, sequenced in a study of cytomegalovirus exposure and HLA in healthy donors. The PCR was carried out with 60 Vbeta primers and 13 Jbeta primers. Sequenced by immunoSEQ multiplex PCR; TCRdb stores in-frame clones only, minus some. This sample has about 140,000 clones, with 80% found just once. The specimen sequenced was PBMCs. The receptors were gathered from a man in his forties in good health and CMV-seronegative.

The chain employs TRBV7-3 and TRBJ1-6, with D perhaps matching TRBD1 (6 bases). V lost 0 bases to trimming and J lost 7 bases, with 16 bases between them. The CDR3 contains 17 residues. CDR1 is SGHTA, CDR2 FQGTGA, per germline. DNA of the CDR3: TGTGCCAGCAGCTTAACCCCGACAGGAGGCTCAAATTCACCCCTCCACTTT. Its translation: CASSLTPTGGSNSPLHF.

V and J are TRBV5-1 and TRBJ2-7, with TRBD1 identical over 10 bases. Losses at the gene ends were 3 bases for V and 5 bases for J; bases not matched to a gene: 5. Per germline, CDR1 SGHRS and CDR2 YFSETQ. The CDR3 runs to 14 residues. CDR3 region: CASSSGQGTNEQYF. The DNA for the CDR3 is TGCGCCAGCAGCTCGGGACAGGGGACCAACGAGCAGTACTTC.

V usage is TRBV19 and J usage is TRBJ1-6; 8 bases are a match to TRBD1. This CDR3 contains 16 residues. CDR1 is LNHDA, CDR2 SQIVND, per germline (reference sequence). The J segment lost 10 bases and the V segment lost 3 bases, leaving 11 bases of the junction unmatched. CDR3 residues: CASSISKTGASSPLHF. The CDR3 nucleotides are TGTGCCAGTAGTATCAGTAAGACAGGGGCAAGCTCACCCCTCCACTTT.

This clone was seen more than once but under ten times. The rearrangement uses TRBV18 and TRBJ2-1; a possible D gene is TRBD2 (6 bases). V lost 2 bases, J lost 8 bases, and 13 bases lay in between. The CDR3 sequence is 14 residues long. The germline V gene has CDR1 KGHSH and CDR2 LQKENI. CDR3 coding DNA: TGTGCCAGCTCACCAATCACTAGCAGCTATGAGCAGTTCTTC. This sequence encodes CASSPITSSYEQFF.

This clone occurred a few times. Written as DNA, the CDR3 is TGTGCCAGCACCAGGGGGAGCACAGATACGCAGTATTTT. Encoded protein: CASTRGSTDTQYF. The chain employs TRBV6-6 and TRBJ2-3, with TRBD1 identical over 7 bases. Unmatched junction bases numbered 1, after V lost 7 bases and J lost 0 bases. Per the germline V gene, CDR1 is MNHNY and CDR2 is SVGAGI (reference sequence). The CDR3 loop spans 13 amino acids.

The genes are TRBV11-3 and TRBJ2-1; tentatively, D is TRBD2 (6 bases). The CDR3 totals 13 residues. Germline V gene data show CDR1 as SGHNT and CDR2 as YENEEA. Between the trimmed V and J ends, which lost 4 bases and 7 bases, there was a span of 11 bases. This CDR3 is CASSSGAGNEQFF. The CDR3 region has the DNA TGTGCCAGCAGCTCTGGGGCGGGGAATGAGCAGTTCTTC.

The V call is TRBV28, the J call TRBJ1-6; 8 bases match TRBD1. This CDR3 is 15 amino acids long. The trim removed 4 bases at V and 10 bases at J, leaving 9 bases unmatched. CDR1 MDHEN and CDR2 SYDVKM come from the germline V gene. The CDR3 spells CASSYTGGVWSPLHF. CDR3 nucleotide sequence: TGTGCCAGCAGTTATACAGGGGGAGTATGGTCACCCCTCCACTTT.

The gene calls are TRBV25-1 and TRBJ1-5, with TRBD1 as a possible D gene (5 bases). The CDR3 runs 14 residues. Trimming cost V 1 base and J 4 bases, with 8 bases left between them. Per germline, CDR1 MGHDK and CDR2 SYGVNS. CDR3 in DNA: TGTGCCAGCAGTGAATTCGGGGGAAATCAGCCCCAGCATTTT. Encoded protein: CASSEFGGNQPQHF. The variable domain in full, completed from reference TRBV25-1 and TRBJ1-5, reads EADIYQTPRYLVIGTGKKITLECSQTMGHDKMYWYQQDPGMELHLIHYSYGVNSTEKGDLSSESTVSRIRTEHFPLTLESARPSHTSQYLCASSEFGGNQPQHFGDGTRLSIL.

The gene calls are TRBV9 and TRBJ1-1; TRBD1 matches at 10 bases. Germline trimming cut 0 bases from V and 0 bases from J; bases unmatched to any gene: 8. The V gene's germline CDR1 is SGDLS and CDR2 YYNGEE. The CDR3 loop spans 18 amino acids. The CDR3 nucleotides read TGTGCCAGCAGCGTAGTTCGGGACAGGGGTGGGATGAACACTGAAGCTTTCTTT. Translation gives CASSVVRDRGGMNTEAFF.

V and J are TRBV5-4 and TRBJ1-1; D call uncertain. This CDR3 spans 13 amino acids. Per the germline V gene, CDR1 is SGHNT and CDR2 is YYREEE (reference sequence). Trimming pared 3 bases from V and 4 bases from J, leaving 10 bases between. The CDR3 spells CASSSEISTEAFF. The CDR3 DNA reads as TGTGCCAGCAGCTCTGAGATATCCACTGAAGCTTTCTTT.

The CDR3 nucleotides read TGTGCTAGTGGTTCCGGACAGTTACTCTATGGCTACACCTTC. The encoded protein is CASGSGQLLYGYTF. J is TRBJ1-2 and V is TRBV12-5, with D perhaps TRBD1 (6 bases). Germline CDR1 reads LGHNT; CDR2 reads FRNRAP. With 4 bases removed from V and 4 bases from J, the gap between germline ends came to 13 bases. The CDR3 covers 14 residues.

The rearrangement uses TRBV19 and TRBJ1-2; 7 positions match TRBD1. J lost 4 bases, V lost 1 base, and 9 bases had no gene match. This CDR3 contains 16 residues. Germline CDR1 LNHDA, CDR2 SQIVND (reference sequence). Here the CDR3 reads CASSIGTGATPYGYTF. In DNA form, the CDR3 reads TGTGCCAGTAGTATAGGAACAGGGGCTACTCCCTATGGCTACACCTTC. The full variable domain, its missing parts supplied by reference TRBV19 and TRBJ1-2, is DGGITQSPKYLFRKEGQNVTLSCEQNLNHDAMYWYRQDPGQGLRLIYYSQIVNDFQKGDIAEGYSVSREKKESFPLTVTSAQKNPTAFYLCASSIGTGATPYGYTFGSGTRLTVV.

This chain uses TRBV20-1 with TRBJ1-5; 8 bases are a match to TRBD1. Losses at the gene ends were 6 bases for V and 11 bases for J; bases not matched to a gene: 6. Germline assignment: CDR1 DFQATT and CDR2 SNEGSKA (reference sequence). This CDR3 region has 11 residues. The CDR3 spells CSAAQGEAQHF. The CDR3 DNA sequence: TGCAGTGCAGCACAGGGGGAGGCCCAGCATTTT.

V is TRBV7-2 and J is TRBJ2-7; 9 positions agree with TRBD1. The CDR3 is made up of 15 amino acids. The junction had 6 bases not matched to a gene; V was cut back by 2 bases and J by 4 bases. In germline, CDR1 is SGHTA, CDR2 FQGNSA. In DNA form, the CDR3 reads TGTGCCAGCAGCTTAACCGGGGACAGGGAGTACGAGCAGTACTTC. Its protein product is CASSLTGDREYEQYF.

The J gene is TRBJ1-2, the V gene TRBV28; 11 nucleotides match TRBD1. The CDR3 runs 14 residues. V was pared by 6 bases and J by 4 bases, with 4 bases of the junction left unmatched. CDR1 and CDR2 from the germline V gene are MDHEN and SYDVKM. The CDR3 DNA sequence: TGTGCCAGCAGGACGGGACAGGGGGTCTATGGCTACACCTTC. It is translated as CASRTGQGVYGYTF.

This rearrangement joins TRBV10-1 to TRBJ2-7; weak D call: TRBD1 (7 bases). The CDR3 has 14 residues. Trimming removed 1 base at V and 3 bases at J, with 10 bases between. CDR1 is WNHNN and CDR2 is SYGVQD in the germline V gene (reference sequence). This chain's CDR3 is CASSEYRGGYEQYF. Here the CDR3 DNA reads TGCGCCAGCAGTGAGTACAGGGGAGGCTACGAGCAGTACTTC.

This clone was seen only a few times. This chain links TRBV6-5 with TRBJ1-1, with TRBD1 identical over 8 bases. V dropped 6 bases and J dropped 7; count of bases not matched to a gene: 13. Germline V gene lookup returns CDR1 MNHEY and CDR2 SVGAGI. CDR3 size: 15 residues. The CDR3 DNA reads as TGTGCCAGCAGACTGACGAGGACAGGGCTTGATGAAGCTTTCTTT. Amino acid sequence: CASRLTRTGLDEAFF.

The chain recombines TRBV6-1 with TRBJ1-2, with unresolved D. The CDR3 loop spans 15 amino acids. Germline assignment: CDR1 MNHNS and CDR2 SASEGT. V was shortened by 0 bases and J by 4 bases, with 12 bases between the two germline ends. DNA of the CDR3: TGTGCCAGCAGTGAAGCGCTTCGGGATATCTATGGCTACACCTTC. It is translated as CASSEALRDIYGYTF.

The chain recombines TRBV7-9 with TRBJ2-2, with D unclear. The germline V gene encodes CDR1 SEHNR and CDR2 FQNEAQ (reference sequence). There are 16 residues in the CDR3. V dropped 7 bases and J dropped 1 base, with 16 bases sitting between them. Here the CDR3 reads CASIRAQWRNTGELFF. The CDR3 coding sequence is TGTGCCAGCATTCGCGCACAGTGGCGGAACACCGGGGAGCTGTTTTTT.

The rearrangement joins TRBV29-1 to TRBJ2-1; D may be TRBD2 (5 bases). CDR3 length equals 13 residues. V was pared by 7 bases and J by 4 bases, with 14 bases between. Germline CDR1 SQVTM, CDR2 ANQGSEA. The CDR3 DNA sequence: TGCAGCGCTCGCGTTGGCGGGTACAATGAGCAGTTCTTC. Protein: CSARVGGYNEQFF.

The chain has TRBV7-9 and TRBJ1-1; no firm D call. CDR1 and CDR2 from the germline V gene are SEHNR and FQNEAQ (reference sequence). V gave up 2 bases and J gave up 2 bases, with 12 bases separating them. This CDR3 is built from 15 residues. The CDR3 sequence is CASSLLTSFNTEAFF. CDR3 DNA sequence: TGTGCCAGCAGCTTACTAACTTCCTTTAACACTGAAGCTTTCTTT.

The CDR3 loop reads CASSQDVLTGLSLSGANVLTF. The CDR3 region has the DNA TGCGCCAGCAGCCAAGACGTCCTGACAGGGTTGTCTCTCTCTGGGGCCAACGTCCTGACTTTC. The chain uses TRBV4-3 and TRBJ2-6, with TRBD1 matching 7 bases. This CDR3 is 21 amino acids long. Trimming cost V 0 bases and J 0 bases; bases outside gene matches: 14. In germline, CDR1 is LGHNA, CDR2 YSLEER.

The J gene is TRBJ1-2, the V gene TRBV6-4; D is ambiguous. This CDR3 region has 12 residues. Germline loops: CDR1 MRHNA, CDR2 SNTAGT. Between the trimmed V and J ends, which lost 2 bases and 5 bases, there was a span of 6 bases. The CDR3 DNA is TGTGCCAGCAGTGACGATCAGTATGGCTACACCTTC. Its protein is CASSDDQYGYTF.

The chain carries TRBV4-1 and TRBJ1-1; the D is unclear. This CDR3 has 13 amino acids. In germline, CDR1 is MGHRA, CDR2 YSYEKL. Trimming left V 0 bases short and J 6 bases short, with 8 bases between. CDR3 sequence reads: CASSQDARAEAFF. CDR3 coding DNA: TGCGCCAGCAGCCAAGATGCGAGGGCTGAAGCTTTCTTT.